Listed here are 3 T cell receptor beta chains from one sample, sequenced in a study of T-cell reconstitution after alpha-beta-depleted transplantation in children. As it was prepared, the TCRbeta library received unique molecular identifiers. TCRdb ran MiXCR on the PCR reads and lists one entry per CDR3 protein. The table lists approximately 1,000,000 distinct CDR3 sequences, around 30% of them singletons. Specimen: PBMCs, mostly from graft donor cells, collected 360 days after TCRalphabeta/CD19-depleted stem cell transplant. Receptors originate from a boy younger than two who had a stem cell transplant for SCID, so the T cells may come from the graft donor.

The J gene is TRBJ2-3, the V gene TRBV27; TRBD2 aligns across 7 bases. The germline gives CDR1 MNHEY, CDR2 SMNVEV (reference sequence). The trim removed 5 bases at V and 0 bases at J, leaving 8 bases unmatched. The CDR3 is 16 residues long. The CDR3 bases are TGTGCCAGCAGTCCCTGGGGAGCGGGGAGCACAGATACGCAGTATTTT. Translation gives CASSPWGAGSTDTQYF.

This chain's CDR3 is CAIGGGSPLSGANVLTF. The CDR3 DNA sequence: TGTGCCATCGGGGGGGGTTCCCCTTTATCCGGGGCCAACGTCCTGACTTTC. The chain has TRBV10-3 and TRBJ2-6; TRBD2 agrees at 7 bases. Germline CDR1 ENHRY, CDR2 SYGVKD. Trimming at V came to 8 bases and at J to 4 bases, leaving 14 bases not matched to a gene. The CDR3 extends over 17 amino acids.

The genes are TRBV9 and TRBJ2-7; D might be TRBD2 (5 bases). Germline assignment: CDR1 SGDLS and CDR2 YYNGEE. Trimming took off 3 bases at V and 6 bases at J, with 13 bases between the two ends. The CDR3 covers 13 residues. CDR3 amino acids: CASSDGLGGEQYF. For the CDR3, the DNA is TGTGCCAGCAGCGACGGCCTCGGAGGCGAGCAGTACTTC.